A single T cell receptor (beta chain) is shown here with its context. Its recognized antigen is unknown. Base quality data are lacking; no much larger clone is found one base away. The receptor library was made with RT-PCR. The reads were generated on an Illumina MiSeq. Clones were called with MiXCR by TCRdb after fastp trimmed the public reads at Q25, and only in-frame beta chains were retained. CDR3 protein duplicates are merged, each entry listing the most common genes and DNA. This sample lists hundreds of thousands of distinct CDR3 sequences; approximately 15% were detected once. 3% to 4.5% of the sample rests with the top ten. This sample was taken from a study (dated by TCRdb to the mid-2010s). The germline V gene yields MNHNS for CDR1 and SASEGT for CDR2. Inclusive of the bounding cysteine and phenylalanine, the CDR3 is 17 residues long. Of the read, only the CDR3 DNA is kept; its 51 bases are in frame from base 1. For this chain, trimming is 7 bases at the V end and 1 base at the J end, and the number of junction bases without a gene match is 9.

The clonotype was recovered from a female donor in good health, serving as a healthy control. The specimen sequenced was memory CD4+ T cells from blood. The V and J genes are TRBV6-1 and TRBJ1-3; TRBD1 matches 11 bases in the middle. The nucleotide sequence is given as TGTGCCAGCATACTCAGGACAGGGGGCATTTCTGGAAACACCATATATTTT. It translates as CASILRTGGISGNTIYF.